The 4 T cell receptor beta chains below all came from one sample that was sequenced in a study of T cell responses to AZD1222 COVID-19 vaccine (dated by TCRdb to 2020 to 2023). The sample's time point label is to be understood as: baseline before first vaccination. The library was built by means of the immunoSEQ multiplex PCR assay. TCRdb holds this immuneACCESS table with in-frame rearrangements only. Some clones are missing; in checked studies, unresolved V genes explain under half, and the rest has no known cause. This sample comprises 75,000 to 100,000 clones, around 87% of them detected only once. Clones ranked in the top ten supply less than 3% of the sample. This sample comprised peripheral blood, obtained on day 0 of AZD1222 vaccination. These receptor sequences come from an adult in good health.

V usage is TRBV24-1 and J usage is TRBJ2-2, with TRBD2 matching 10 bases. This CDR3 has 17 residues. From germline, CDR1 is KGHDR and CDR2 SFDVKD. J was trimmed by 5 bases and V by 4 bases; bases with no gene match: 9. The CDR3, as DNA: TGTGCCACCAGTGAACCTAGCGGGAGAATTAATACCGGGGAGCTGTTTTTT. Translating it yields CATSEPSGRINTGELFF.

This clone was recorded a few times. This chain connects TRBV6-5 to TRBJ1-4; TRBD1 agrees at 7 bases. The V gene end was trimmed by 6 bases and the J gene end by 6 bases; junction bases not matched to a gene: 7. Germline V CDR1 and CDR2: MNHEY, SVGAGI. The CDR3 length is 14 residues. CDR3 sequence: CASSVTGRDEKLFF. In nucleotides, the CDR3 is TGTGCCAGCAGCGTGACAGGGAGAGATGAAAAACTGTTTTTT.

The rearrangement uses TRBV18 and TRBJ2-7, with TRBD1 identical over 8 bases. CDR1 and CDR2 from the germline V gene are KGHSH and LQKENI. V shed 5 bases and J 0 bases; nucleotides not matched to a gene: 3. This CDR3 comprises 14 residues. CDR3 sequence: CASSWGQDSYEQYF. CDR3 nucleotide sequence: TGTGCCAGCTCATGGGGACAGGACTCCTACGAGCAGTACTTC.

The chain links TRBV2 to TRBJ2-6, with D unclear. The ends were cut back, 7 bases at V and 0 bases at J, with 4 bases in the middle. This CDR3 region has 13 residues. From germline, CDR1 is SNHLY and CDR2 FYNNEI. The chain's CDR3 is CASKRSGANVLTF. As DNA, the CDR3 is TGTGCCAGCAAGCGCTCTGGGGCCAACGTCCTGACTTTC.